This TCR beta chain was sequenced during a study of identical twins. CDR1 is SGHTA and CDR2 is FQGNSA in the germline V gene. This CDR3 contains 16 residues. The ends lost 5 bases at V and 3 bases at J; junction bases unmatched: 4. A few counts support this clonotype. One entry per CDR3 protein results from TCRdb running MiXCR on the 5' RACE reads. The table has about 530,000 distinct CDR3 sequences, roughly 15% seen once. The same sample was also studied in work on yellow fever vaccine responses in identical twins.

The sequencing input was CD4+ T cells sorted from blood. The rearrangement joins TRBV7-2 to TRBJ2-2; TRBD2 matches 12 bases. The TCR sequence derives from a woman under 30 in good health. The CDR3 protein is CASSPSGGAYTGELFF. CDR3 nucleotides: TGTGCCAGCAGCCCTAGCGGGGGGGCCTACACCGGGGAGCTGTTTTTT.